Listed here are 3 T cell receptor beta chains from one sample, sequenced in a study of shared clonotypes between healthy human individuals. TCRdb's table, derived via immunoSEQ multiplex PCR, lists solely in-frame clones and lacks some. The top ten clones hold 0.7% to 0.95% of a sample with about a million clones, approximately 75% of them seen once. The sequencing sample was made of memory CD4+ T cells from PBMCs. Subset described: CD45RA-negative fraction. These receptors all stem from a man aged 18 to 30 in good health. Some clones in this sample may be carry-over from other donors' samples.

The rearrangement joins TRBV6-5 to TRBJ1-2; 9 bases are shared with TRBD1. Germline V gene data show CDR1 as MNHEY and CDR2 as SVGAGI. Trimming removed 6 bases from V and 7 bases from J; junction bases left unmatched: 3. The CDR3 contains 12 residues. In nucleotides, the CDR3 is TGTGCCAGCAGAAAGACAGGGGGTGGCTACACCTTC. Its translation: CASRKTGGGYTF.

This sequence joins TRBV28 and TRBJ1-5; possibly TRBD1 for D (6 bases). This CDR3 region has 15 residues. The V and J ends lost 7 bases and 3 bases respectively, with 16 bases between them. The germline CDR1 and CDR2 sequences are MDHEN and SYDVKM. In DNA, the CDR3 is TGTGCCAGCAACGCCGCCGGGGGCCCCAATCAGCCCCAGCATTTT. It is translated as CASNAAGGPNQPQHF.

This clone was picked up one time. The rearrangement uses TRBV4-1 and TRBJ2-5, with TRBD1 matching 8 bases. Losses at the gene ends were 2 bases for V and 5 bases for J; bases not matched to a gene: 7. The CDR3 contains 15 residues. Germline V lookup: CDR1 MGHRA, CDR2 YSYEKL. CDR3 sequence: CASSQPTGVRETQYF. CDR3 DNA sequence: TGCGCCAGCAGCCAACCGACAGGGGTTCGTGAGACCCAGTACTTC.